This T cell receptor (beta chain) was sequenced for a study of T cell clones after liver transplantation (dated by TCRdb to between 2018 and 2021). With respect to the entire study: The samples were obtained from ITN030ST, a randomized trial that attempted immunosuppression withdrawal within 2 years after liver transplantation. Donor-reactive T cell clones were identified using TCRbeta sequencing after a pre-transplant mixed lymphocyte reaction and were then followed in post-transplant blood. As an antigen-independent comparator for the donor-reactive sequences, third party-reactive TCRbeta sequences from pre-transplant MLRs were identified as well. No induction therapy was given to the subjects, and standard immunosuppression was administered until randomization at 12-24 months post-transplant. Tolerance was defined as complete immunosuppression withdrawal for at least one year with no rise in liver enzymes beyond twice the upper limit of normal. Of the eight recipients, a few were HCV-positive, while the remaining recipients had been transplanted for non-autoimmune, non-viral indications. The studied cohort comprised 8 liver transplant recipients, 3 classified as tolerant and 5 as non-tolerant. Blood samples were collected pre-transplant, pre-randomization before withdrawal, and post-randomization after either full withdrawal or failed withdrawal. The investigation overall reported the following: After accounting for repertoire turnover, donor-reactive detection was significantly reduced in 7 of 8 subjects for CD4 and 8 of 8 for CD8. A greater decline was seen for donor-reactive sequences than for third party-reactive sequences, suggesting partial antigen-specific deletion unrelated to withdrawal success. Without allograft tissue specimens, donor-reactive T cells may have migrated into the graft rather than being deleted. The conclusions were considered preliminary, being limited by small, heterogeneous patient numbers and non-standardized post-transplant time points. A significant post-transplant decrease in circulating donor-reactive CD4 TCRbeta sequences was observed in most of the 8 subjects, irrespective of tolerance or HCV status. Low numbers of available donor cells limited the measurable donor-reactive repertoire in two subjects.

Using immunoSEQ, frozen genomic DNA was subjected to high-throughput TCRbeta CDR3 sequencing, a process that included PCR amplification, mapping, bias correction and internal controls. Turning to the authors' computational methods: Productive rearrangements were retained, and unique TCRbeta sequences were defined by the CDR3 nucleotide sequence together with the V and J gene. For classification of a sequence as donor-reactive, at least 5-fold expansion in CFSE-low cells relative to unstimulated pre-transplant cells and a frequency of at least 0.01% were required. Minimum frequency thresholds were set for each subject on the basis of the unstimulated sample with the lowest template count, so that a detection power of at least 90% was ensured. Repertoire turnover was measured by Jensen-Shannon divergence between the top 1000 TCRbeta sequences post- and pre-transplant. Two-sided Fisher's exact tests were used to test for changes in how often donor-reactive sequences were detected. TCRdb took over this immuneACCESS table, retaining in-frame rearrangements with V and J assigned. Such tables are incomplete; in checked studies, under half of the missing clones stem from an unresolved V gene, and the remainder is unexplained. The DNA was the basis for D and trimming; V, J and clone size are from that table. The sample table shows more than 95,000 clones, and roughly 80% are seen once. Over 0.9% of the sample lies in the top ten.

V is clipped by 5 bases and J by 1 base, and the sequence between their germline boundaries is 6 bases long. CDR3 length: 12 amino acids, cysteine to phenylalanine. The kept DNA is CDR3 alone, 36 bases in frame from the first base. CDR1 SGHRS and CDR2 YFSETQ are derived from the germline V gene. The meaning of the sample's time point label: pre-transplant. Unstimulated PBMCs, after thawing, were stained for CD3, CD4 and CD8 and then FACS-sorted into CD3+CD4+ and CD3+CD8+ populations. All 8 studied subjects were randomized to immunosuppression withdrawal. The Qiagen DNeasy Blood and Tissue Kit was used for genomic DNA isolation. As concerns this clone: This clone's antigen is unknown. One base away there is no much larger clone; base qualities are not given.

The source of this sequence is a human donor who received a liver transplant. This material consisted of CD4+ T cells from blood, taken before liver transplant. This chain joins TRBV5-1 to TRBJ1-1, with no reliable assignment of the D segment. The CDR3 region reads CASSIGNTEAFF. The DNA sequence is TGCGCCAGCAGTATCGGGAACACTGAAGCTTTCTTT. The entire variable domain, with the stretches around the CDR3 drawn from the reference TRBV5-1 and TRBJ1-1 proteins, is KAGVTQTPRYLIKTRGQQVTLSCSPISGHRSVSWYQQTPGQGLQFLFEYFSETQRNKGNFPGRFSGRQFSNSRSEMNVSTLELGDSALYLCASSIGNTEAFFGQGTRLTVV.